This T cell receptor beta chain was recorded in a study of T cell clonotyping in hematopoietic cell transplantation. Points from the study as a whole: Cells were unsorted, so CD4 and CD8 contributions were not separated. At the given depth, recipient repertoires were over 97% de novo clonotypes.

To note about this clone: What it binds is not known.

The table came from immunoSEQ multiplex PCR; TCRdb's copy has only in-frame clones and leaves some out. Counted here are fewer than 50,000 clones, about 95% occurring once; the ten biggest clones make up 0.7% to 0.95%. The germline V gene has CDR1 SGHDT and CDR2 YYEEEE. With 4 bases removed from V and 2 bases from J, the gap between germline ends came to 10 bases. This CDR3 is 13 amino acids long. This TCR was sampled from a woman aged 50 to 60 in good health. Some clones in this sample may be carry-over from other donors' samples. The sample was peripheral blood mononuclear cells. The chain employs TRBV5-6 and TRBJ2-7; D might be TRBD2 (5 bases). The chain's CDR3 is CASSPGLTYEQYF. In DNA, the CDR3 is TGTGCCAGCAGCCCCGGACTCACCTACGAGCAGTACTTC.